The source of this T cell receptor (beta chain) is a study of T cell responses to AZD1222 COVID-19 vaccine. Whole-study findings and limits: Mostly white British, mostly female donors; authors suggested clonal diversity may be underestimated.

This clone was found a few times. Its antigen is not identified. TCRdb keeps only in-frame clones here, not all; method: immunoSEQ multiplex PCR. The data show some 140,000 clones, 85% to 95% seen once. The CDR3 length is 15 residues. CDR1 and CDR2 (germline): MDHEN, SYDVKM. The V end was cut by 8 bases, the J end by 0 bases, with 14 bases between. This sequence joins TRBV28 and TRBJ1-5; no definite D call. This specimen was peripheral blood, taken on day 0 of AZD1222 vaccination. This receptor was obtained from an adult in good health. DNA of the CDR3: TGTGCCAGCGTCTGGACTCCGAATAGCAATCAGCCCCAGCATTTT. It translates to CASVWTPNSNQPQHF.